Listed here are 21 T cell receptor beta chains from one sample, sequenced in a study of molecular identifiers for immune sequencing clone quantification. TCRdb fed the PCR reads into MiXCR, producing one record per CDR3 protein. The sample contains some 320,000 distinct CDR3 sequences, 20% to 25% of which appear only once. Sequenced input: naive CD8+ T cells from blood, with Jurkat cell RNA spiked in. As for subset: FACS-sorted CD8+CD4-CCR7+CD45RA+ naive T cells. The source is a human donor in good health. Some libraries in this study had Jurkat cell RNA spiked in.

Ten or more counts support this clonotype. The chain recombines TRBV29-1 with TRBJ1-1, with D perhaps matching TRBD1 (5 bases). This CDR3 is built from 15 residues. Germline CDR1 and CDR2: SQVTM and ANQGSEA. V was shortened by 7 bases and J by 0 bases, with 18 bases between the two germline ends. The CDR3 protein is CSAQPLTGMNTEAFF. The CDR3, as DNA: TGCAGCGCCCAGCCCCTTACAGGTATGAACACTGAAGCTTTCTTT.

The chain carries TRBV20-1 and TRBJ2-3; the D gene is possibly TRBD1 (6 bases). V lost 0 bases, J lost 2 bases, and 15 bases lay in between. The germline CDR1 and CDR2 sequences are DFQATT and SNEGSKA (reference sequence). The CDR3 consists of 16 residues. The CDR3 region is CSARDWGQSHTDTQYF. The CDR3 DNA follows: TGCAGTGCTAGAGATTGGGGACAAAGCCACACAGATACGCAGTATTTT.

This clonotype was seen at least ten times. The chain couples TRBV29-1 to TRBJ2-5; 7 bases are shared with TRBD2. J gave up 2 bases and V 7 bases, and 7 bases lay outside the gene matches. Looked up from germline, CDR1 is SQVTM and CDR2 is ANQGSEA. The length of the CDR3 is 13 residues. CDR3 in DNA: TGCAGCGCGGGAGGACTGGCGCAAGAGACCCAGTACTTC. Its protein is CSAGGLAQETQYF.

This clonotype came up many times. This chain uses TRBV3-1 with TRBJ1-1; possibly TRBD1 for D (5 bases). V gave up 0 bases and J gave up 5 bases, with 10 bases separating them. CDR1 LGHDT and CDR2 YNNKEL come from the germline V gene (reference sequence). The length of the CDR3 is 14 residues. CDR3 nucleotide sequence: TGTGCCAGCAGCCAAGATCGGGGGGAAACTGAAGCTTTCTTT. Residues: CASSQDRGETEAFF.

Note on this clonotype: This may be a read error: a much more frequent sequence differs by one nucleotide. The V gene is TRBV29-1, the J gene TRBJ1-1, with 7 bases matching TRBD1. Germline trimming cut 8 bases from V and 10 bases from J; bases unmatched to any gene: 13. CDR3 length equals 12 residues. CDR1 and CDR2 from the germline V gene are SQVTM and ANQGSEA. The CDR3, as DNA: TGCAGCCTCCAACTCGGGACAGCTGGAGCTTTCTTT. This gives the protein CSLQLGTAGAFF.

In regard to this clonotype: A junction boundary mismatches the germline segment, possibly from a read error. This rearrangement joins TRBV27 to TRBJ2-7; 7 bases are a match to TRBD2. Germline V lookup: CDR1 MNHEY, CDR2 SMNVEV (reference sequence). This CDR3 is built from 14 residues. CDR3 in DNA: TGTGCCATCAGTATGACCGGGACTACCTACGAGCAGTACTTC. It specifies CAISMTGTTYEQYF.

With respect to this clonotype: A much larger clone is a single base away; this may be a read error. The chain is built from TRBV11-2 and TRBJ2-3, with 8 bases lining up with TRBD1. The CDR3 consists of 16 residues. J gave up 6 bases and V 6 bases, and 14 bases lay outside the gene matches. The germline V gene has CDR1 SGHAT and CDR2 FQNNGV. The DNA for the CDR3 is TGTGCCAGCAGGGAGCTGGGACAGGCTCTTATGGATACGCAGTATTTT. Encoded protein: CASRELGQALMDTQYF.

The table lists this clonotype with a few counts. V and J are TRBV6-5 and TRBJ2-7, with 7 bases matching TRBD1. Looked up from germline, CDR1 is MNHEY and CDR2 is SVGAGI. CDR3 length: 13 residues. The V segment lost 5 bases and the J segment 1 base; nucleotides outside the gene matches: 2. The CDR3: CASSRGQSYEQYF. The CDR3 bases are TGTGCCAGCAGTCGGGGACAGTCCTACGAGCAGTACTTC.

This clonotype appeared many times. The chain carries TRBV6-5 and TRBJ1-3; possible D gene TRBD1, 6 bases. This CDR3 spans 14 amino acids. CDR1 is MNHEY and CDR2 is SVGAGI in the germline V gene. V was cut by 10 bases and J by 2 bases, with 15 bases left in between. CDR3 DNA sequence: TGTGCCACCAATACAGGGCAACCTGGAAACACCATATATTTT. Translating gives CATNTGQPGNTIYF.

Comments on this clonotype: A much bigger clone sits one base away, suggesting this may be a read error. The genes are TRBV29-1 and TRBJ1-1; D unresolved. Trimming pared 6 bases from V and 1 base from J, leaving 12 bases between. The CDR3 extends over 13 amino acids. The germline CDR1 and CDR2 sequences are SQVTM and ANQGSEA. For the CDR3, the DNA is TGCAGCGTAACCCACGCGAGGAACACTGAAGCTTTCTTT. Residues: CSVTHARNTEAFF.

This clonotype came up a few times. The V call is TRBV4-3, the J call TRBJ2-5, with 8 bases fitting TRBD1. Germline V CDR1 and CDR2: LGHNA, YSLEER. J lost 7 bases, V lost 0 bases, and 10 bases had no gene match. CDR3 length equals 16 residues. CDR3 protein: CASSQDLGQDLGTQYF. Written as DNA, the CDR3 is TGCGCCAGCAGCCAAGATCTGGGACAGGATTTGGGGACCCAGTACTTC.

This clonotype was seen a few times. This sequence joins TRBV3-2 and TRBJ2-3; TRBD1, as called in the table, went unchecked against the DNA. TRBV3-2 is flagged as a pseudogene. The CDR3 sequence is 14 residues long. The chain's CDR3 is CASSLPGAWDTQYF. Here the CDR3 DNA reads TGTGCCAGCAGCCTGCCGGGGGCGTGGGATACGCAGTATTTT.

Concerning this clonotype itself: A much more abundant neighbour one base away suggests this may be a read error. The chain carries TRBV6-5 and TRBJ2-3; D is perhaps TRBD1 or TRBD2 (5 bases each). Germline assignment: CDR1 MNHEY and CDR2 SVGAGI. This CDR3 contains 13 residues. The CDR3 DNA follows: TGTGCCAGCGGTTACGGGGCCACAGATACGCAGTATTTT. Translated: CASGYGATDTQYF.

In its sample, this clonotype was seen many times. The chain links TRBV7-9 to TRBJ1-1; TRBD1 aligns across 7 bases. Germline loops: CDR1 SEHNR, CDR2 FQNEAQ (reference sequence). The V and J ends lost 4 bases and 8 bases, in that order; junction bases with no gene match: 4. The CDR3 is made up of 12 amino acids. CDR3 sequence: CASSSDRVEAFF. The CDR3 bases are TGTGCCAGCAGCTCAGACAGGGTGGAAGCTTTCTTT.

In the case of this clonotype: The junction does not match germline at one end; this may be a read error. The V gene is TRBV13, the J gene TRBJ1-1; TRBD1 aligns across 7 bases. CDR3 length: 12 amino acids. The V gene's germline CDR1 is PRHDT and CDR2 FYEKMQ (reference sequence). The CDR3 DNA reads TGTGCCGGCAGCTTAGGGGGCATTGAAGCTTTCTTT. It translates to CAGSLGGIEAFF.

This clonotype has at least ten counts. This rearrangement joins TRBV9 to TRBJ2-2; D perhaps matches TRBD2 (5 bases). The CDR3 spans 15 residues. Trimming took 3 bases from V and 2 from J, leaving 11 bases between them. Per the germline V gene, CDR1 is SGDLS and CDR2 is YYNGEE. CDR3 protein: CASSAAGKNTGELFF. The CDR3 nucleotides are TGTGCCAGCAGCGCCGCCGGGAAAAACACCGGGGAGCTGTTTTTT.

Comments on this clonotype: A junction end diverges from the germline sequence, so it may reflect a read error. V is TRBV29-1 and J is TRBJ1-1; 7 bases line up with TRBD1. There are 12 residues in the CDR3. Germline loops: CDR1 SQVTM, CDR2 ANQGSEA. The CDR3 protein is CSVEDNGTEALF. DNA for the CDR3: TGCAGCGTTGAAGATAATGGGACAGAGGCTCTCTTT. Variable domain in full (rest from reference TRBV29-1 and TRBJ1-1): SAVISQKPSRDICQRGTSLTIQCQVDSQVTMMFWYRQQPGQSLTLIATANQGSEATYESGFVIDKFPISRPNLTFSTLTVSNMSPEDSSIYLCSVEDNGTEALFGQGTRLTVV.

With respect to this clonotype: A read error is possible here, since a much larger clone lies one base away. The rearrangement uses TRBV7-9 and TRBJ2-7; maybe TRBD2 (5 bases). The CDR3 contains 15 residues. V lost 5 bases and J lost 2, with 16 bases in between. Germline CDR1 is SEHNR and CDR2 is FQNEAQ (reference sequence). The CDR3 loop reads CASSGRRGRTYEQYF. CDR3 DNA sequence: TGTGCCAGCAGCGGGAGACGGGGTAGAACCTACGAGCAGTACTTC. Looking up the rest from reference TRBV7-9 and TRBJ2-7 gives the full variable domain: DTGVSQNPRHKITKRGQNVTFRCDPISEHNRLYWYRQTLGQGPEFLTYFQNEAQLEKSRLLSDRFSAERPKGSFSTLEIQRTEQGDSAMYLCASSGRRGRTYEQYFGPGTRLTVT.

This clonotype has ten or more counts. The CDR3 is CASSEGVDQSYGYTF. The CDR3 DNA is TGTGCCAGCAGTGAAGGCGTCGATCAGTCTTATGGCTACACCTTC. J is TRBJ1-2 and V is TRBV6-1, with D unresolved. The V end was cut by 1 base, the J end by 5 bases, with 14 bases between. Germline assignment: CDR1 MNHNS and CDR2 SASEGT. This CDR3 contains 15 residues.

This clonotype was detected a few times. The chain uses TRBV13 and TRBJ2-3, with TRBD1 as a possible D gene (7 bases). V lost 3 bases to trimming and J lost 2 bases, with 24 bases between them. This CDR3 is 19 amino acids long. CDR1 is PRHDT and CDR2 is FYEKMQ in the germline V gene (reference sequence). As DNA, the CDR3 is TGTGCCAGCAGCTTCGGGAGACAGGGAACAGACCCTGTCACAGATACGCAGTATTTT. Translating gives CASSFGRQGTDPVTDTQYF. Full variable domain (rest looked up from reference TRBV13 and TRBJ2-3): AAGVIQSPRHLIKEKRETATLKCYPIPRHDTVYWYQQGPGQDPQFLISFYEKMQSDKGSIPDRFSAQQFSDYHSELNMSSLELGDSALYFCASSFGRQGTDPVTDTQYFGPGTRLTVL.

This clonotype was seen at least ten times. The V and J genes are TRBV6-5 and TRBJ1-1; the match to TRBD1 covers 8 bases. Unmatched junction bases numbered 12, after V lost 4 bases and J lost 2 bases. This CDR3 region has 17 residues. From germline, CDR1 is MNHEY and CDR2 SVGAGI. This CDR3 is CASSSPLGTGFNTEAFF. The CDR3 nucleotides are TGTGCCAGCAGTTCCCCCCTGGGGACAGGTTTTAACACTGAAGCTTTCTTT.